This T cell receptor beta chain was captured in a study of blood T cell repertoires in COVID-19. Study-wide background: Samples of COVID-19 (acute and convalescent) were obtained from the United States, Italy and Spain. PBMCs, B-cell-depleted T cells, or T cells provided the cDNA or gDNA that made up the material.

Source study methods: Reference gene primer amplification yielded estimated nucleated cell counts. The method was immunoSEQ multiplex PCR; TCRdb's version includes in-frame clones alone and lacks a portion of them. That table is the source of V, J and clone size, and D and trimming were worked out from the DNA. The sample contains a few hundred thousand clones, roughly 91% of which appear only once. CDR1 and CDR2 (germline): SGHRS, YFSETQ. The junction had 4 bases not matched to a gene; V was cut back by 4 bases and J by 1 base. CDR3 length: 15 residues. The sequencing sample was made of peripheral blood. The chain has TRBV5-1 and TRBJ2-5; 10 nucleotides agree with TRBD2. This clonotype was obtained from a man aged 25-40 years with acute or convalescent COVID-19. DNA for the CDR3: TGCGCCAGCAGCGTACTAGCGGGACTCCAAGAGACCCAGTACTTC. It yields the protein CASSVLAGLQETQYF.